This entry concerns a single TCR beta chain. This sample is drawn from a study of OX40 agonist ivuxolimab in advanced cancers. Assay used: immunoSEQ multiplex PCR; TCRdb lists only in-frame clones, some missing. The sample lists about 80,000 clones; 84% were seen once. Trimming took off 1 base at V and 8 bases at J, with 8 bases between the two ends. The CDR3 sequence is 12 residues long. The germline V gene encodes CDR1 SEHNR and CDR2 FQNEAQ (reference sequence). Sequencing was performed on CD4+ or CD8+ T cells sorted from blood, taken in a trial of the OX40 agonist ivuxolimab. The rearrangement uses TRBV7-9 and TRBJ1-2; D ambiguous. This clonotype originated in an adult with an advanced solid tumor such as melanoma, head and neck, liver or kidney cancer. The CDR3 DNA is TGTGCCAGCAGCTTAGACGCCTGGGGCTACACCTTC. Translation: CASSLDAWGYTF. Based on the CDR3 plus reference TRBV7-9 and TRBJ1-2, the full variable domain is DTGVSQNPRHKITKRGQNVTFRCDPISEHNRLYWYRQTLGQGPEFLTYFQNEAQLEKSRLLSDRFSAERPKGSFSTLEIQRTEQGDSAMYLCASSLDAWGYTFGSGTRLTVV.